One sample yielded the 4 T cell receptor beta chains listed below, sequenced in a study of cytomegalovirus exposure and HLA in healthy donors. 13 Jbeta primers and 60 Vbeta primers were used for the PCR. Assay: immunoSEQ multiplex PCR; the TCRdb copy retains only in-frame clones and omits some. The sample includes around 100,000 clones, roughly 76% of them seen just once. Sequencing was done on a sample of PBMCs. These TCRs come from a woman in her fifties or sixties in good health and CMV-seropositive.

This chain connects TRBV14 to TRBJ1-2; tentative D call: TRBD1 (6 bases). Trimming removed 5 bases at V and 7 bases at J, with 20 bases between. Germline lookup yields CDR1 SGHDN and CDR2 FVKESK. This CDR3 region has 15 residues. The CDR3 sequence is CASSARQVWRGGYTF. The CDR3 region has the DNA TGTGCCAGCAGCGCGAGACAGGTCTGGAGAGGTGGCTACACCTTC.

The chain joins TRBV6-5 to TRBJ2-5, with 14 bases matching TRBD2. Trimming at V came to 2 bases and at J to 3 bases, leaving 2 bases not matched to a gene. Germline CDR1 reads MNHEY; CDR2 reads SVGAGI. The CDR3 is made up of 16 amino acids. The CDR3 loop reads CASSYPGLAGEETQYF. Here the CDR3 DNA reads TGTGCCAGCAGTTACCCGGGACTAGCGGGAGAAGAGACCCAGTACTTC.

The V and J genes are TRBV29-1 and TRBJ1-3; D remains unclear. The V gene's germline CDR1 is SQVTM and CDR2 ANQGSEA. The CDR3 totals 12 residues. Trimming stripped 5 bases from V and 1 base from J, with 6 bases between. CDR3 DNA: TGCAGCGTTTTAACTTCTGGAAACACCATATATTTT. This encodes CSVLTSGNTIYF.

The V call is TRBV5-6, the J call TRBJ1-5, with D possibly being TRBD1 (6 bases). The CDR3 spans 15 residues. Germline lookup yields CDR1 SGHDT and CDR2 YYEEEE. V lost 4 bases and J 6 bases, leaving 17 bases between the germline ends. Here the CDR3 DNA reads TGTGCCAGCAGCCGAGGGGGAAACCGTGCTCAGCCCCAGCATTTT. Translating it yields CASSRGGNRAQPQHF.